The 9 T cell receptor beta chains in this list originate from one sample, sequenced in a study of T-cell memory formation after mild COVID-19. TCRdb reprocessed the 5' RACE reads via MiXCR and lists one record per CDR3 protein. This sample has more than 250,000 distinct CDR3 sequences; approximately 15% occur once, and the top ten carry under 25%. Sequencing was performed on PBMCs or a T cell subset sorted from them (not recorded which). Every receptor here comes from a man between 18 and 29 years old who had mild COVID-19 (a few samples of this study predate the infection). Cell type and time point are not known.

This clonotype was picked up a small number of times. The chain carries TRBV6-2 or TRBV6-3 and TRBJ1-1; D is undetermined. The CDR3 length is 18 residues. CDR1 and CDR2 from the germline V gene are MNHEY and SVGEGT. The V end lost 2 bases, the J end lost 0 bases, and 19 bases lay between the germline ends. CDR3 sequence: CASSYNAWALPMNTEAFF. The CDR3 nucleotides read TGTGCCAGCAGTTACAACGCCTGGGCCCTGCCCATGAACACTGAAGCTTTCTTT.

This clonotype was detected only a few times. The chain couples TRBV10-3 to TRBJ2-1; D not certain. The CDR3 length is 17 residues. The V and J ends lost 0 bases and 1 base respectively, with 13 bases between them. Looked up from germline, CDR1 is ENHRY and CDR2 is SYGVKD. CDR3 residues: CAISESDLRSSYNEQFF. The CDR3 nucleotides read TGTGCCATCAGTGAGTCGGACCTCAGAAGTTCCTACAATGAGCAGTTCTTC.

The chain employs TRBV6-6 and TRBJ2-7, with D hard to call. CDR1 MNHNY and CDR2 SVGAGI come from the germline V gene (reference sequence). V was trimmed by 3 bases and J by 2 bases, leaving 11 bases between them. The CDR3 spans 14 residues. The CDR3 bases are TGTGCCAGCAGTTATCTCGGCATCACCTACGAGCAGTACTTC. Its protein product is CASSYLGITYEQYF.

The chain combines TRBV6-1 with TRBJ1-2, with 10 positions matching TRBD1. The CDR3 sequence is 14 residues long. Germline CDR1 reads MNHNS; CDR2 reads SASEGT. After removal of 7 bases from V and 7 bases from J, the junction contained 9 bases not matched to a gene. In nucleotides, the CDR3 is TGTGCCAGCAAGTACGACAGGGGGCAGTTTGGCTACACCTTC. This encodes CASKYDRGQFGYTF.

V gene TRBV5-1 combines with J gene TRBJ2-5, with D possibly matching TRBD1 (6 bases). In germline, CDR1 is SGHRS, CDR2 YFSETQ. V lost 2 bases, J lost 1 base, and 12 bases lay in between. This CDR3 spans 15 amino acids. In DNA form, the CDR3 reads TGCGCCAGCAGCTTAGGTAGCAGGGGCCAAGAGACCCAGTACTTC. Encoded protein: CASSLGSRGQETQYF. The complete variable domain, with remaining parts taken from reference TRBV5-1 and TRBJ2-5, reads KAGVTQTPRYLIKTRGQQVTLSCSPISGHRSVSWYQQTPGQGLQFLFEYFSETQRNKGNFPGRFSGRQFSNSRSEMNVSTLELGDSALYLCASSLGSRGQETQYFGPGTRLLVL.

This clonotype was counted a few times. The rearrangement joins TRBV5-1 to TRBJ2-5; D may be TRBD2 (5 bases). This CDR3 spans 13 amino acids. Trimming left V 4 bases short and J 5 bases short, with 12 bases between. Germline V gene sequence: CDR1 SGHRS, CDR2 YFSETQ. CDR3 region: CASSPGPGETQYF. The CDR3 DNA reads TGCGCCAGCAGCCCCGGCCCGGGGGAGACCCAGTACTTC. Combining the CDR3 with reference TRBV5-1 and TRBJ2-5 gives the whole variable domain KAGVTQTPRYLIKTRGQQVTLSCSPISGHRSVSWYQQTPGQGLQFLFEYFSETQRNKGNFPGRFSGRQFSNSRSEMNVSTLELGDSALYLCASSPGPGETQYFGPGTRLLVL.

Only a few counts were recorded for this clonotype. This sequence joins TRBV5-1 and TRBJ2-5; TRBD1 aligns across 7 bases. CDR3 length equals 16 residues. V shed 1 base and J 2 bases; nucleotides not matched to a gene: 8. Germline V gives CDR1 SGHRS, CDR2 YFSETQ. CDR3 in amino acids: CASSLWQDRLQETQYF. Here the CDR3 DNA reads TGCGCCAGCAGCTTGTGGCAGGACAGGTTACAAGAGACCCAGTACTTC.

This clonotype came up many times. The genes are TRBV7-2 and TRBJ1-4, with D uncertain. The CDR3 is 11 residues long. Looked up from germline, CDR1 is SGHTA and CDR2 is FQGNSA. The V and J ends lost 9 bases and 7 bases respectively, with 9 bases between them. CDR3 in amino acids: CARRGSEKLFF. In DNA, the CDR3 is TGTGCCAGGCGGGGTAGTGAAAAACTGTTTTTT. The variable domain in full, completed from reference TRBV7-2 and TRBJ1-4, reads GAGVSQSPSNKVTEKGKDVELRCDPISGHTALYWYRQSLGQGLEFLIYFQGNSAPDKSGLPSDRFSAERTGGSVSTLTIQRTQQEDSAVYLCARRGSEKLFFGSGTQLSVL.

The chain carries TRBV7-9 and TRBJ1-1, with no clear D. The CDR3 runs 13 residues. Per the germline V gene, CDR1 is SEHNR and CDR2 is FQNEAQ (reference sequence). V was cut by 6 bases and J by 3 bases, with 11 bases left in between. CDR3 sequence: CASRFGADTEAFF. CDR3 nucleotides: TGTGCCAGCAGGTTCGGTGCGGACACTGAAGCTTTCTTT.